Presented here are 27 T cell receptor beta chains from one specimen sequenced in a study of cytomegalovirus exposure and HLA in healthy donors. The PCR made use of 60 Vbeta and 13 Jbeta primers. Profiling relied on immunoSEQ multiplex PCR, and the TCRdb table lists in-frame clones only, not all of them. Of 250,000 to 350,000 clones in the sample, more than 55% are singletons; the top ten hold about 2.2%. The sequenced material came from PBMCs. The source of these receptors is a female donor in good health and CMV-seronegative.

The chain employs TRBV7-9 and TRBJ1-4; TRBD1 matches 7 bases. The CDR3 runs 15 residues. The germline CDR1 and CDR2 sequences are SEHNR and FQNEAQ (reference sequence). J lost 8 bases, V lost 1 base, and 7 bases had no gene match. The CDR3 is CASSLGQGMLEKLFF. The CDR3 DNA reads as TGTGCCAGCAGCTTAGGACAGGGAATGTTGGAAAAACTGTTTTTT.

The rearrangement links TRBV28 to TRBJ2-6, with no clear D. Trimming shortened V by 6 bases and J by 0 bases, and 6 bases separated the two germline ends. CDR3 length: 14 amino acids. CDR1 is MDHEN, CDR2 SYDVKM, per germline. Here the CDR3 reads CASRRSSGANVLTF. CDR3 coding DNA: TGTGCCAGCAGACGGAGCTCTGGGGCCAACGTCCTGACTTTC. Complete variable domain (other parts from reference TRBV28 and TRBJ2-6): DVKVTQSSRYLVKRTGEKVFLECVQDMDHENMFWYRQDPGLGLRLIYFSYDVKMKEKGDIPEGYSVSREKKERFSLILESASTNQTSMYLCASRRSSGANVLTFGAGSRLTVL.

The chain joins TRBV11-2 to TRBJ2-2, with D perhaps matching TRBD2 (5 bases). CDR1 and CDR2 from the germline V gene are SGHAT and FQNNGV. With 4 bases removed from V and 7 bases from J, the gap between germline ends came to 10 bases. The CDR3 covers 13 residues. CDR3 sequence (DNA): TGTGCCAGCAGCTCACTTGCGGGCGGGGAGCTGTTTTTT. Translated: CASSSLAGGELFF.

V gene TRBV6-5 combines with J gene TRBJ2-5, with 8 bases identical to TRBD2. The J segment lost 5 bases and the V segment lost 7 bases, leaving 6 bases of the junction unmatched. The length of the CDR3 is 13 residues. Germline V gene lookup returns CDR1 MNHEY and CDR2 SVGAGI. The CDR3 DNA is TGTGCCAGCACTGGCGGGAGGTTTGAGACCCAGTACTTC. Amino acids: CASTGGRFETQYF.

This clone was detected only a few times. The J gene is TRBJ2-2, the V gene TRBV19; D is possibly TRBD1 (6 bases). CDR1 is LNHDA, CDR2 SQIVND, per germline (reference sequence). The CDR3 runs 16 residues. The V gene lost 3 bases and the J gene lost 4 bases, with 15 bases spanning the gap. The CDR3 reads CASSMQGYWGTGELFF. The CDR3 nucleotides are TGTGCCAGTAGTATGCAGGGGTACTGGGGCACCGGGGAGCTGTTTTTT.

The rearrangement joins TRBV11-2 to TRBJ1-2; 7 bases fit TRBD1. The length of the CDR3 is 16 residues. Germline V gene lookup returns CDR1 SGHAT and CDR2 FQNNGV. Trimming cost V 6 bases and J 8 bases; bases outside gene matches: 18. The CDR3 reads CASRPIGGRGPGGYTF. CDR3 nucleotides: TGTGCCAGCAGGCCTATTGGGGGAAGGGGGCCAGGAGGCTACACCTTC.

The chain links TRBV11-2 to TRBJ1-1; D not resolved. Per germline, CDR1 SGHAT and CDR2 FQNNGV. The CDR3 runs to 15 residues. The ends were cut back, 5 bases at V and 2 bases at J, with 15 bases in the middle. CDR3 sequence reads: CASSPPAVRNTEAFF. The CDR3 nucleotides read TGTGCCAGCAGCCCACCAGCGGTGAGAAACACTGAAGCTTTCTTT.

The chain employs TRBV9 and TRBJ1-2, with D possibly TRBD1 on 5 matching bases. The V end was cut by 0 bases, the J end by 2 bases, with 17 bases between. This CDR3 region has 17 residues. Germline V lookup: CDR1 SGDLS, CDR2 YYNGEE. The CDR3 nucleotides read TGTGCCAGCAGCGTAGCGAGTACCAAGGGGCCCAACTATGGCTACACCTTC. This sequence encodes CASSVASTKGPNYGYTF.

DNA for the CDR3: TGTGCCAGCCAAGGGGTAGGCGAAAAACTGTTTTTT. As protein: CASQGVGEKLFF. The V and J genes are TRBV6-6 and TRBJ1-4; D perhaps matches TRBD1 (5 bases). The V gene's germline CDR1 is MNHNY and CDR2 SVGAGI (reference sequence). The CDR3 is made up of 12 amino acids. V lost 8 bases to trimming and J lost 8 bases, with 12 bases between them.

The chain uses TRBV5-1 and TRBJ2-3; a weak D match, TRBD2 (5 bases). Trimming took 0 bases from V and 3 from J, leaving 14 bases between them. Germline lookup yields CDR1 SGHRS and CDR2 YFSETQ. CDR3 length: 16 amino acids. CDR3 nucleotides: TGCGCCAGCAGCTTGGCCCTGGGCGAGGGAACAGATACGCAGTATTTT. Translating it yields CASSLALGEGTDTQYF. The variable domain in full, completed from reference TRBV5-1 and TRBJ2-3, reads KAGVTQTPRYLIKTRGQQVTLSCSPISGHRSVSWYQQTPGQGLQFLFEYFSETQRNKGNFPGRFSGRQFSNSRSEMNVSTLELGDSALYLCASSLALGEGTDTQYFGPGTRLTVL.

The chain recombines TRBV6-1 with TRBJ2-7; TRBD2 matches at 10 bases. Germline V lookup: CDR1 MNHNS, CDR2 SASEGT. The V gene end was trimmed by 1 base and the J gene end by 2 bases; junction bases not matched to a gene: 5. This CDR3 spans 16 amino acids. As DNA, the CDR3 is TGTGCCAGCAGTGAAGGGGGGACTAGCGTAGCCTACGAGCAGTACTTC. This codes for CASSEGGTSVAYEQYF.

The chain has TRBV5-1 and TRBJ2-1; 8 bases match TRBD2. V lost 0 bases and J lost 9; bases outside the gene matches: 14. Germline assignment: CDR1 SGHRS and CDR2 YFSETQ. The CDR3 is 17 residues long. The CDR3, as DNA: TGCGCCAGCAGCTTGGCCGTCGGACTAGCCCCAGGTGGTGAGCAGTTCTTC. It codes for CASSLAVGLAPGGEQFF.

A note on this clone: One end of the junction fails to match germline, which may point to a read error. The chain links TRBV6-6 to TRBJ2-7, with 7 positions matching TRBD2. The CDR3 has 15 amino acids. Germline CDR1 MNHNY, CDR2 SVGAGI (reference sequence). CDR3 bases: TGTGCCGGCAGTTACTCAAGTGCGGGAGAGTGCGAGCAGTACTTC. It specifies CAGSYSSAGECEQYF.

CDR3 amino acids: CASRRTAHLRTDTQYF. The CDR3 DNA reads TGCGCCAGCAGGCGGACAGCCCACTTGCGTACAGATACGCAGTATTTT. The rearrangement uses TRBV10-1 and TRBJ2-3, with a tentative D call TRBD1 (6 bases). The CDR3 is 16 amino acids. Germline CDR1 reads WNHNN; CDR2 reads SYGVQD (reference sequence). The ends were cut back, 6 bases at V and 3 bases at J, with 19 bases in the middle.

This clone was detected once. The DNA for the CDR3 is TGTGCCAGCGGAAAAGACTTTTACTCTGGAAACACCATATATTTT. Translating gives CASGKDFYSGNTIYF. The chain has TRBV7-2 and TRBJ1-3, with D hard to call. In germline, CDR1 is SGHTA, CDR2 FQGNSA. The CDR3 sequence is 15 residues long. V was cut by 8 bases and J by 0 bases, with 14 bases left in between.

The rearrangement joins TRBV28 to TRBJ2-7, with D perhaps TRBD2 (6 bases). Trimming pared 2 bases from V and 7 bases from J, leaving 15 bases between. There are 14 residues in the CDR3. The germline gives CDR1 MDHEN, CDR2 SYDVKM. The CDR3 DNA follows: TGTGCCAGCAGTTTAACTCCGGGGACTTGGGAGCAGTACTTC. Protein: CASSLTPGTWEQYF.

The V gene is TRBV5-1, the J gene TRBJ2-2, with TRBD2 identical over 10 bases. Germline V CDR1 and CDR2: SGHRS, YFSETQ. V shed 4 bases and J 5 bases; nucleotides not matched to a gene: 8. The CDR3 runs to 16 residues. Written as DNA, the CDR3 is TGCGCCAGCAGCCTTACTAGCGGGGTTTGGACCGGGGAGCTGTTTTTT. This encodes CASSLTSGVWTGELFF.

The chain employs TRBV28 and TRBJ1-2, with 8 positions matching TRBD1. The CDR3 loop spans 17 amino acids. Per the germline V gene, CDR1 is MDHEN and CDR2 is SYDVKM. V shed 7 bases, J shed 0 bases, and the junction held 13 bases outside the gene matches. The CDR3 region has the DNA TGTGCCAGCACCCTATACCGGTCGACAGGGGCTAACTATGGCTACACCTTC. Encoded protein: CASTLYRSTGANYGYTF.

The chain is built from TRBV25-1 and TRBJ1-2, with D unclear. The CDR3 has 13 amino acids. V dropped 3 bases and J dropped 7 bases, with 12 bases sitting between them. From germline, CDR1 is MGHDK and CDR2 SYGVNS. The CDR3 DNA sequence: TGTGCCAGCAGTGAGTCGGGGTCTGGTGGCTACACCTTC. It is translated as CASSESGSGGYTF.

This clone was counted a few times. Other nucleotide sequences from this sample produce the same CDR3. The chain joins TRBV5-4 to TRBJ2-7, with a tentative D call TRBD1 (5 bases). Germline assignment: CDR1 SGHNT and CDR2 YYREEE (reference sequence). This CDR3 spans 13 amino acids. V was pared by 0 bases and J by 3 bases, with 7 bases between. The CDR3 sequence: CASSLGQSYEQYF. The CDR3 DNA reads as TGTGCCAGCAGCTTGGGACAGAGCTACGAGCAGTACTTC.

The rearrangement joins TRBV4-2 to TRBJ2-3, with a tentative D call TRBD2 (6 bases). This CDR3 comprises 16 residues. Germline values: CDR1 LGHNA, CDR2 YNFKEQ. Trimming pared 0 bases from V and 1 base from J, leaving 11 bases between. The CDR3 spells CASSQERASGTDTQYF. The CDR3, as DNA: TGTGCCAGCAGCCAAGAGAGGGCTAGCGGCACAGATACGCAGTATTTT.

The chain has TRBV5-1 and TRBJ1-2, with unresolved D. CDR1 and CDR2 from the germline V gene are SGHRS and YFSETQ. The CDR3 spans 13 residues. Trimming pared 1 base from V and 7 bases from J, leaving 11 bases between. As DNA, the CDR3 is TGCGCCAGCAGCTTGCTGGTTGCGAGTGGCTACACCTTC. It encodes CASSLLVASGYTF.

The genes are TRBV19 and TRBJ1-2; D perhaps matches TRBD1 (5 bases). Germline loops: CDR1 LNHDA, CDR2 SQIVND (reference sequence). The CDR3 extends over 16 amino acids. V gave up 6 bases and J gave up 7 bases, with 24 bases separating them. CDR3 sequence reads: CASRGQGSTSPGGYTF. CDR3 nucleotide sequence: TGTGCCAGTAGGGGGCAGGGATCAACCTCACCCGGTGGCTACACCTTC.

V usage is TRBV5-1 and J usage is TRBJ2-7; D ambiguous. V lost 4 bases and J 6 bases, leaving 11 bases between the germline ends. There are 12 residues in the CDR3. Germline values: CDR1 SGHRS, CDR2 YFSETQ. The CDR3 is CASSPLTGEQYF. The DNA for the CDR3 is TGCGCCAGCAGCCCTTTGACTGGCGAGCAGTACTTC.

The V call is TRBV28, the J call TRBJ2-7, with a possible D match to TRBD2 (5 bases). Germline CDR1 reads MDHEN; CDR2 reads SYDVKM. V lost 6 bases to trimming and J lost 4 bases, with 10 bases between them. This CDR3 has 12 residues. CDR3 amino acids: CASRVEGYEQYF. CDR3 nucleotide sequence: TGTGCCAGCAGGGTCGAGGGATACGAGCAGTACTTC.

This chain links TRBV7-9 with TRBJ2-1; 15 bases are shared with TRBD2. Looked up from germline, CDR1 is SEHNR and CDR2 is FQNEAQ (reference sequence). V dropped 5 bases and J dropped 1; count of bases not matched to a gene: 9. This CDR3 is built from 19 residues. For the CDR3, the DNA is TGTGCCAGCAGCCCGAGGACTAGCGGGAGGGCTGAGTCCTACAATGAGCAGTTCTTC. Encoded protein: CASSPRTSGRAESYNEQFF.

V usage is TRBV19 and J usage is TRBJ1-1; no firm D call. The CDR3 contains 13 residues. V gave up 4 bases and J gave up 1 base, with 7 bases separating them. Germline V CDR1 and CDR2: LNHDA, SQIVND (reference sequence). The CDR3 bases are TGTGCCAGTAGTAAACTAAAGAACACTGAAGCTTTCTTT. Its protein product is CASSKLKNTEAFF.